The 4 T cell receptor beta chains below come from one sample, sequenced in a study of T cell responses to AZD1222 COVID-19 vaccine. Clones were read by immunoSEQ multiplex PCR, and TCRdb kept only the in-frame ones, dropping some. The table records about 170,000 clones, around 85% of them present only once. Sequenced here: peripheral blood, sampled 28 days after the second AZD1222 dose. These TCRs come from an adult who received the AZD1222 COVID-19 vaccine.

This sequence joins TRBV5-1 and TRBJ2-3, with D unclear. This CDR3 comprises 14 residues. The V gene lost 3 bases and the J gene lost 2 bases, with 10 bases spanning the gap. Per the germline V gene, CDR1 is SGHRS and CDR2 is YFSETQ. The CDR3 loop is CASSSTDFTDTQYF. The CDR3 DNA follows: TGCGCCAGCAGCTCGACGGATTTCACAGATACGCAGTATTTT.

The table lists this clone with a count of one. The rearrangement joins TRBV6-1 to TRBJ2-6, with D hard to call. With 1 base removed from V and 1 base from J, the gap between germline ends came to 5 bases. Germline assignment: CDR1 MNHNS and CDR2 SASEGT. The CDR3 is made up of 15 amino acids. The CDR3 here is CASSEGVSGANVLTF. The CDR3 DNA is TGTGCCAGCAGTGAAGGGGTTTCTGGGGCCAACGTCCTGACTTTC.

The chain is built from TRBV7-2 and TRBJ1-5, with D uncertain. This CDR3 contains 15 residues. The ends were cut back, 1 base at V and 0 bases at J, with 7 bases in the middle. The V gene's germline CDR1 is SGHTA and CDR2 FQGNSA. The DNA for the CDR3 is TGTGCCAGCAGCTTAGGTATCTATAGCAATCAGCCCCAGCATTTT. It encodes CASSLGIYSNQPQHF. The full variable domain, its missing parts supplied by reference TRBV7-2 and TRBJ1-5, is GAGVSQSPSNKVTEKGKDVELRCDPISGHTALYWYRQSLGQGLEFLIYFQGNSAPDKSGLPSDRFSAERTGGSVSTLTIQRTQQEDSAVYLCASSLGIYSNQPQHFGDGTRLSIL.

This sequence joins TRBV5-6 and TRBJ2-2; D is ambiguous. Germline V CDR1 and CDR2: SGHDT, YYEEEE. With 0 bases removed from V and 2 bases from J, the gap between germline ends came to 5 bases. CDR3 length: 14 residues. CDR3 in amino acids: CASSLGYNTGELFF. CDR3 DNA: TGTGCCAGCAGCTTGGGGTATAACACCGGGGAGCTGTTTTTT.